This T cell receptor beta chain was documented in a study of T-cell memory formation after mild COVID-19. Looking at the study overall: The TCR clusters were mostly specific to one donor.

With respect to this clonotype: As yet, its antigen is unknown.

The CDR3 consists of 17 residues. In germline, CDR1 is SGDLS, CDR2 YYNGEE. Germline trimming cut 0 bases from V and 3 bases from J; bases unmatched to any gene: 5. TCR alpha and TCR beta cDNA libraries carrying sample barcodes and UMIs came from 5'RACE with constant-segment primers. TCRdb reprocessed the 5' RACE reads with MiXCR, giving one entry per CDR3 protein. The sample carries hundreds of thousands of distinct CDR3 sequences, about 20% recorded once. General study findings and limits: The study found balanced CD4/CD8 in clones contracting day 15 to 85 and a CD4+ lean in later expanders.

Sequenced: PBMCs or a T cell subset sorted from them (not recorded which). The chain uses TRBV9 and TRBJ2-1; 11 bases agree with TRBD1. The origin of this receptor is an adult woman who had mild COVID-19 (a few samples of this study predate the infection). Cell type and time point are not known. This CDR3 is CASSVVSGTGGYNEQFF. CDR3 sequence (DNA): TGTGCCAGCAGCGTAGTTTCGGGGACAGGGGGCTACAATGAGCAGTTCTTC. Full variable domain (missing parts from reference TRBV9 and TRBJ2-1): DSGVTQTPKHLITATGQRVTLRCSPRSGDLSVYWYQQSLDQGLQFLIQYYNGEERAKGNILERFSAQQFPDLHSELNLSSLELGDSALYFCASSVVSGTGGYNEQFFGPGTRLTVL.